The 14 T cell receptor beta chains below all came from one sample that was sequenced in a study of T cell responses to AZD1222 COVID-19 vaccine. TCRdb keeps only in-frame clones here, not all; method: immunoSEQ multiplex PCR. Of more than 85,000 clones in the sample, roughly nine tenths were seen once. Sample: peripheral blood, taken on day 0 of AZD1222 vaccination. These receptors were obtained from an adult in good health.

The gene calls are TRBV4-1 and TRBJ1-4; D ambiguous. This CDR3 region has 15 residues. Germline-derived CDR1 and CDR2 are MGHRA and YSYEKL. Trimming shortened V by 0 bases and J by 7 bases, and 12 bases separated the two germline ends. In nucleotides, the CDR3 is TGCGCCAGCAGCCAAGATCGGCGGGTTCGTGAAAAACTGTTTTTT. Translation: CASSQDRRVREKLFF.

This chain uses TRBV13 with TRBJ2-7; 8 nucleotides line up with TRBD2. The length of the CDR3 is 14 residues. CDR1 is PRHDT and CDR2 is FYEKMQ in the germline V gene (reference sequence). With 6 bases clipped from V and 3 bases from J, the junction kept 7 bases outside the gene matches. As DNA, the CDR3 is TGTGCCAGCAGAACTAGCGGTAAAAACTACGAGCAGTACTTC. It translates to CASRTSGKNYEQYF. Using reference TRBV13 and TRBJ2-7 for the parts outside the CDR3, the full variable domain is AAGVIQSPRHLIKEKRETATLKCYPIPRHDTVYWYQQGPGQDPQFLISFYEKMQSDKGSIPDRFSAQQFSDYHSELNMSSLELGDSALYFCASRTSGKNYEQYFGPGTRLTVT.

This chain links TRBV10-1 with TRBJ1-5; D is unclear. The CDR3 is 12 residues long. Germline CDR1 reads WNHNN; CDR2 reads SYGVQD (reference sequence). The ends were cut back, 2 bases at V and 3 bases at J, with 2 bases in the middle. CDR3 DNA sequence: TGCGCCAGCAGTGAGCCCAATCAGCCCCAGCATTTT. Translated: CASSEPNQPQHF.

This chain uses TRBV20-1 with TRBJ2-7; D remains ambiguous. V was clipped by 3 bases and J by 1 base, with 7 bases between them. Per the germline V gene, CDR1 is DFQATT and CDR2 is SNEGSKA (reference sequence). The CDR3 sequence is 12 residues long. CDR3 DNA: TGCAGTGCTAGTGGGCAGTCCTACGAGCAGTACTTC. It specifies CSASGQSYEQYF.

The rearrangement joins TRBV5-4 to TRBJ1-2; possible D gene TRBD1, 6 bases. V was clipped by 0 bases and J by 4 bases, with 10 bases between them. Germline CDR1 SGHNT, CDR2 YYREEE (reference sequence). CDR3 length equals 14 residues. The CDR3 region is CASSLGTAAYGYTF. CDR3 DNA sequence: TGTGCCAGCAGCTTGGGGACAGCCGCCTATGGCTACACCTTC.

The V and J genes are TRBV7-6 and TRBJ2-7, with D perhaps matching TRBD2 (7 bases). The CDR3 runs 15 residues. Trimming cost V 7 bases and J 2 bases, with 18 bases left between them. The V gene's germline CDR1 is SGHVS and CDR2 FNYEAQ. The CDR3 nucleotides are TGTGCCAGCAACCCGACAGGCGGGGGAACCTACGAGCAGTACTTC. It encodes CASNPTGGGTYEQYF.

This chain links TRBV25-1 with TRBJ1-2, with D unresolved. The V end lost 5 bases, the J end lost 5 bases, and 18 bases lay between the germline ends. Germline V gene sequence: CDR1 MGHDK, CDR2 SYGVNS. The CDR3 is made up of 15 amino acids. Here the CDR3 DNA reads TGTGCCAGCAGTCATCCCGCCAGAGGGTCTTATGGCTACACCTTC. Residues: CASSHPARGSYGYTF.

The chain has TRBV6-2 or TRBV6-3 and TRBJ1-4; no clear D gene. This CDR3 is 14 amino acids long. With 2 bases removed from V and 5 bases from J, the gap between germline ends came to 9 bases. From germline, CDR1 is MNHEY and CDR2 SVGEGT. The CDR3 bases are TGTGCCAGCAGTTACAGGGCACAAAATGAAAAACTGTTTTTT. Residues: CASSYRAQNEKLFF.

This chain uses TRBV3-1 (or the pseudogene TRBV3-2) with TRBJ2-1, with a weak D call TRBD1 (6 bases). Between the trimmed V and J ends, which lost 1 base and 8 bases, there was a span of 15 bases. Germline V lookup: CDR1 LGHDT, CDR2 YNNKEL (reference sequence). The CDR3 length is 15 residues. CDR3 protein: CASSQVQGTKDEQFF. The CDR3, as DNA: TGTGCCAGCAGCCAAGTCCAGGGGACGAAGGATGAGCAGTTCTTC.

The chain is built from TRBV11-2 and TRBJ2-7; D is perhaps TRBD1 or TRBD2 (5 bases each). This CDR3 has 15 amino acids. V lost 4 bases and J 0 bases, leaving 13 bases between the germline ends. Germline assignment: CDR1 SGHAT and CDR2 FQNNGV. Here the CDR3 reads CASSSIRDGSYEQYF. The CDR3 DNA is TGTGCCAGCAGCTCGATTCGGGACGGCTCCTACGAGCAGTACTTC.

The chain recombines TRBV2 with TRBJ1-5, with D possibly TRBD1 on 5 matching bases. V was shortened by 3 bases and J by 3 bases, with 12 bases between the two germline ends. CDR1 and CDR2 (germline): SNHLY, FYNNEI. The CDR3 is made up of 15 amino acids. CDR3 coding DNA: TGTGCCAGCAGTGATTGGCAGGGTACCAATCAGCCCCAGCATTTT. Protein sequence: CASSDWQGTNQPQHF.

This clone has just one count. The rearrangement uses TRBV9 and TRBJ1-4; possible D gene TRBD1, 6 bases. Trimming removed 2 bases at V and 3 bases at J, with 14 bases between. This CDR3 spans 16 amino acids. From germline, CDR1 is SGDLS and CDR2 YYNGEE. The CDR3 nucleotides read TGTGCCAGCAGCGTCAGGGGCGGGGGAGCTAATGAAAAACTGTTTTTT. This encodes CASSVRGGGANEKLFF.

This sequence joins TRBV6-5 and TRBJ1-3, with D hard to call. There are 12 residues in the CDR3. With 9 bases removed from V and 2 bases from J, the gap between germline ends came to 8 bases. Germline V gene sequence: CDR1 MNHEY, CDR2 SVGAGI. The CDR3 DNA is TGTGCCAGTGACGGGGCTGGAAACACCATATATTTT. It specifies CASDGAGNTIYF.

In this sample, this clone turned up once. The chain is built from TRBV18 and TRBJ1-4, with D hard to call. V shed 2 bases and J shed 7 bases, with 11 bases lying between them. Germline V gives CDR1 KGHSH, CDR2 LQKENI. This CDR3 comprises 14 residues. CDR3 DNA: TGTGCCAGCTCACCAGACAATGGCGGTGAAAAACTGTTTTTT. This encodes CASSPDNGGEKLFF.